The 16 T cell receptor beta chains reported below all come from one sample, sequenced in a study of cytomegalovirus exposure and HLA in healthy donors. The assay was immunoSEQ multiplex PCR, and TCRdb's table has in-frame clones only and misses some. The sample shows about 330,000 clones, 80% to 90% of them seen only once. The source material was PBMCs. These receptors all come from a woman aged 18-29 years in good health and CMV-seronegative.

This chain uses TRBV9 with TRBJ2-3; D not resolved. The CDR3 is 11 residues long. Germline loops: CDR1 SGDLS, CDR2 YYNGEE. Trimming left V 1 base short and J 8 bases short, with 5 bases between. CDR3 amino acids: CASSVTGTQYF. CDR3 bases: TGTGCCAGCAGCGTAACCGGTACGCAGTATTTT.

J is TRBJ2-7 and V is TRBV7-2, with D uncertain. Germline CDR1 reads SGHTA; CDR2 reads FQGNSA. This CDR3 is 16 amino acids long. V lost 4 bases and J 3 bases, leaving 19 bases between the germline ends. CDR3 sequence reads: CASSSSGGGLFYEQYF. CDR3 DNA: TGTGCCAGCAGCTCATCTGGTGGCGGCCTCTTCTACGAGCAGTACTTC.

This chain uses TRBV5-6 with TRBJ2-7, with 7 bases that match TRBD1. This CDR3 is 14 amino acids long. Trimming removed 3 bases from V and 3 bases from J; junction bases left unmatched: 6. CDR1 is SGHDT, CDR2 YYEEEE, per germline. CDR3 loop: CASSSRDRDYEQYF. CDR3 sequence (DNA): TGTGCCAGCAGCTCACGGGACAGAGACTACGAGCAGTACTTC.

The chain combines TRBV5-1 with TRBJ1-2, with a weak D call TRBD1 (6 bases). The germline CDR1 and CDR2 sequences are SGHRS and YFSETQ. V dropped 0 bases and J dropped 8 bases, with 14 bases sitting between them. This CDR3 spans 14 amino acids. CDR3 residues: CASSLAGGGGGYTF. Written as DNA, the CDR3 is TGCGCCAGCAGCTTGGCCGGCGGGGGCGGCGGCTACACCTTC.

The gene calls are TRBV5-1 and TRBJ1-2, with TRBD1 matching 10 bases. This CDR3 comprises 15 residues. The J segment lost 8 bases and the V segment lost 4 bases, leaving 11 bases of the junction unmatched. Germline CDR1 SGHRS, CDR2 YFSETQ. CDR3 in DNA: TGCGCCAGCAGCGCCGGGACAGGGGTCCTTAGGGGCTACACCTTC. Its protein is CASSAGTGVLRGYTF.

This clone was found a few times. V is TRBV10-3 and J is TRBJ2-1, with a tentative D call TRBD1 (6 bases). Germline V CDR1 and CDR2: ENHRY, SYGVKD. CDR3 length equals 12 residues. V lost 10 bases, J lost 1 base, and 8 bases lay in between. CDR3 in amino acids: CATQGSYNEQFF. Here the CDR3 DNA reads TGTGCCACCCAGGGGTCCTACAATGAGCAGTTCTTC.

The V and J genes are TRBV7-9 and TRBJ1-1; D gene ambiguous. Trimming left V 2 bases short and J 2 bases short, with 6 bases between. The CDR3 loop spans 13 amino acids. Looked up from germline, CDR1 is SEHNR and CDR2 is FQNEAQ (reference sequence). This CDR3 is CASSLTANTEAFF. The CDR3 region has the DNA TGTGCCAGCAGCTTAACAGCCAACACTGAAGCTTTCTTT.

The genes are TRBV4-2 and TRBJ2-7; a possible D gene is TRBD2 (6 bases). Germline assignment: CDR1 LGHNA and CDR2 YNFKEQ. With 0 bases removed from V and 1 base from J, the gap between germline ends came to 13 bases. The CDR3 totals 16 residues. The CDR3 nucleotides read TGTGCCAGCAGCCAAGATCACAGCGGGCGTTCCTACGAGCAGTACTTC. This translates into CASSQDHSGRSYEQYF.

This chain connects TRBV6-5 to TRBJ2-1, with 8 bases fitting TRBD1. The V segment lost 4 bases and the J segment 8 bases; nucleotides outside the gene matches: 10. Germline CDR1 reads MNHEY; CDR2 reads SVGAGI. The CDR3 has 15 residues. CDR3 DNA: TGTGCCAGCAGTTTGGGACAGGATGTTTTGGATGAGCAGTTCTTC. Translated: CASSLGQDVLDEQFF.

V is TRBV30 and J is TRBJ2-1, with 7 nucleotides matching TRBD2. This CDR3 region has 15 residues. Germline values: CDR1 GTSNPN, CDR2 SVGIG (reference sequence). Trimming took 0 bases from V and 0 from J; bases not matched to a gene: 2. CDR3 sequence (DNA): TGTGCCTGGAGTGTGGGGGGGAGCTCCTACAATGAGCAGTTCTTC. Its translation is CAWSVGGSSYNEQFF.

This clone was seen repeatedly, ten times or more. This chain links TRBV11-2 with TRBJ2-7, with 9 nucleotides matching TRBD2. The CDR3 has 16 residues. Trimming removed 6 bases from V and 3 bases from J; junction bases left unmatched: 12. Per the germline V gene, CDR1 is SGHAT and CDR2 is FQNNGV. Here the CDR3 DNA reads TGTGCCAGCAGACCCAGGATAGCGGGAGTGAACTACGAGCAGTACTTC. Translated: CASRPRIAGVNYEQYF.

The V and J genes are TRBV5-1 and TRBJ2-3; TRBD2 is a possible D gene (5 bases). Looked up from germline, CDR1 is SGHRS and CDR2 is YFSETQ. CDR3 size: 16 residues. With 4 bases removed from V and 1 base from J, the gap between germline ends came to 16 bases. The CDR3 DNA sequence: TGCGCCAGCAGCGTGCCGGGATTCGGGGGCACAGATACGCAGTATTTT. This gives the protein CASSVPGFGGTDTQYF.

The chain is built from TRBV6-1 and TRBJ1-4, with TRBD1 as a possible D gene (6 bases). Trimming shortened V by 6 bases and J by 5 bases, and 16 bases separated the two germline ends. The CDR3 has 15 amino acids. Germline V gene data show CDR1 as MNHNS and CDR2 as SASEGT. CDR3 residues: CASRPGWGGNEKLFF. In DNA, the CDR3 is TGTGCCAGCAGACCAGGTTGGGGGGGCAATGAAAAACTGTTTTTT.

The chain uses TRBV7-9 and TRBJ2-1, with D maybe TRBD2 (6 bases). The CDR3 spans 15 residues. The V and J ends lost 1 base and 8 bases respectively, with 15 bases between them. From germline, CDR1 is SEHNR and CDR2 FQNEAQ (reference sequence). The DNA for the CDR3 is TGTGCCAGCAGCTTAGTAGGAGGGGTCCGCGATGAGCAGTTCTTC. This encodes CASSLVGGVRDEQFF.

The V gene is TRBV27, the J gene TRBJ2-5; 12 positions agree with TRBD2. This CDR3 region has 19 residues. V lost 5 bases, J lost 0 bases, and 13 bases stayed unmatched. CDR1 and CDR2 (germline): MNHEY, SMNVEV (reference sequence). The CDR3 loop reads CASSPRWSSGRANQETQYF. The CDR3 DNA sequence: TGTGCCAGCAGTCCCCGGTGGTCTAGCGGGAGGGCAAACCAAGAGACCCAGTACTTC.

The chain uses TRBV7-9 and TRBJ1-1; 8 bases are shared with TRBD1. There are 14 residues in the CDR3. Trimming removed 6 bases from V and 1 base from J; junction bases left unmatched: 4. Per germline, CDR1 SEHNR and CDR2 FQNEAQ (reference sequence). The DNA of the CDR3 is TGTGCCAGCAGTAGACAGGGGAAGAACACTGAAGCTTTCTTT. Translated: CASSRQGKNTEAFF.